The 21 T cell receptor beta chains below were found in one sample sequenced in a study of regulatory T cells in long-lasting Graves disease. This sample's time point: newly diagnosed GD, antithyroid drugs for less than 3 months. Extracted PBMC RNA gave rise to the TCR library. Construction of TCR beta libraries relied on iRepertoire HTBI primers and on Arm-PCR targeting CDR3 regions. TCRdb recomputed calls from the multiplex PCR reads with MiXCR, one row per CDR3 protein. The sample yields about 370,000 distinct CDR3 sequences, roughly a sixth seen once. The sample was peripheral blood mononuclear cells (PBMCs), taken at new diagnosis, from a patient treated with antithyroid drugs. These receptors were taken from a female donor with Graves disease.

There are a few counts of this clonotype. The chain is built from TRBV5-1 and TRBJ1-2; no clear D. Trimming stripped 4 bases from V and 8 bases from J, with 18 bases between. The CDR3 runs 14 residues. Germline CDR1 reads SGHRS; CDR2 reads YFSETQ. The chain's CDR3 is CASSRNIDLGGYTF. The CDR3 DNA follows: TGCGCCAGCAGCCGCAATATAGATCTCGGGGGCTACACCTTC. The full variable domain, in which reference TRBV5-1 and TRBJ1-2 provide the parts outside the CDR3, is KAGVTQTPRYLIKTRGQQVTLSCSPISGHRSVSWYQQTPGQGLQFLFEYFSETQRNKGNFPGRFSGRQFSNSRSEMNVSTLELGDSALYLCASSRNIDLGGYTFGSGTRLTVV.

This clonotype occurred many times. J is TRBJ1-2 and V is TRBV27; 7 bases line up with TRBD1. The trim removed 5 bases at V and 10 bases at J, leaving 16 bases unmatched. The length of the CDR3 is 15 residues. The germline CDR1 and CDR2 sequences are MNHEY and SMNVEV (reference sequence). This CDR3 reads CASSALQGSTPPYTF. DNA for the CDR3: TGTGCCAGCAGTGCACTACAGGGGTCCACCCCTCCCTACACCTTC.

This clonotype showed up just once. The genes are TRBV7-9 and TRBJ2-2, with 10 bases identical to TRBD1. V shed 5 bases, J shed 5 bases, and the junction held 5 bases outside the gene matches. Looked up from germline, CDR1 is SEHNR and CDR2 is FQNEAQ (reference sequence). This CDR3 has 15 residues. DNA of the CDR3: TGTGCCAGCAGCACCGGGACAGGGGTTACCGGGGAGCTGTTTTTT. Its protein product is CASSTGTGVTGELFF.

This clonotype was counted ten times or more. The chain links TRBV6-1 to TRBJ2-1, with D perhaps TRBD2 (6 bases). Germline V gene data show CDR1 as MNHNS and CDR2 as SASEGT. Between the trimmed V and J ends, which lost 0 bases and 0 bases, there was a span of 12 bases. This CDR3 contains 17 residues. This chain's CDR3 is CASSEARNSGSYNEQFF. The CDR3 DNA follows: TGTGCCAGCAGTGAAGCAAGAAATAGCGGCTCCTACAATGAGCAGTTCTTC.

In its sample, this clonotype was seen many times. The V and J genes are TRBV5-1 and TRBJ1-4, with D perhaps matching TRBD1 (5 bases). This CDR3 has 14 amino acids. V lost 0 bases and J lost 7, with 10 bases in between. Germline V gene sequence: CDR1 SGHRS, CDR2 YFSETQ. CDR3 amino acids: CASSLDQGSEKLFF. The CDR3 coding sequence is TGCGCCAGCAGCTTGGATCAGGGTAGTGAAAAACTGTTTTTT. The variable domain in full, with the rest retrieved from reference TRBV5-1 and TRBJ1-4, is KAGVTQTPRYLIKTRGQQVTLSCSPISGHRSVSWYQQTPGQGLQFLFEYFSETQRNKGNFPGRFSGRQFSNSRSEMNVSTLELGDSALYLCASSLDQGSEKLFFGSGTQLSVL.

This clonotype has a count of ten or more. V gene TRBV10-3 combines with J gene TRBJ1-2; D is unresolved. Germline V lookup: CDR1 ENHRY, CDR2 SYGVKD. The V and J ends lost 0 bases and 8 bases respectively, with 10 bases between them. The CDR3 totals 13 residues. The CDR3 region has the DNA TGTGCCATCAGTGAGTCTCAAGGGTACGGCTACACCTTC. Translating it yields CAISESQGYGYTF.

The J gene is TRBJ1-2, the V gene TRBV7-2; 9 bases align to TRBD1. The CDR3 runs to 14 residues. Germline CDR1 reads SGHTA; CDR2 reads FQGNSA. Losses at the gene ends were 1 base for V and 8 bases for J; bases not matched to a gene: 5. CDR3 nucleotides: TGTGCCAGCAGCTTAGGGGGACAGGGAAGAGGCTACACCTTC. Residues: CASSLGGQGRGYTF.

Only a few counts were recorded for this clonotype. This chain links TRBV24-1 with TRBJ2-6; perhaps TRBD2 as D (5 bases). The V end was cut by 1 base, the J end by 3 bases, with 6 bases between. This CDR3 is 15 amino acids long. Germline CDR1 KGHDR, CDR2 SFDVKD. CDR3 region: CATSDLGSGANVLTF. The CDR3 nucleotides are TGTGCCACCAGTGATTTAGGGAGTGGGGCCAACGTCCTGACTTTC.

There are many counts of this clonotype. The chain links TRBV6-2 or TRBV6-3 to TRBJ1-5; possible D gene TRBD1, 6 bases. V was clipped by 6 bases and J by 0 bases, with 21 bases between them. The CDR3 has 18 residues. The germline gives CDR1 MNHEY, CDR2 SVGEGT. In DNA, the CDR3 is TGTGCCAGCAGGCCTGGTGGTACGGGGGCTTATAGCAATCAGCCCCAGCATTTT. Residues: CASRPGGTGAYSNQPQHF.

This clonotype has ten or more counts. V is TRBV12-3 or TRBV12-4 and J is TRBJ2-7; D may be TRBD1 (6 bases). Trimming cost V 5 bases and J 1 base, with 18 bases left between them. The CDR3 is 16 residues long. CDR3 coding DNA: TGTGCCAGCAGTAGTATCGCGACAGGCGGTTCCTACGAGCAGTACTTC. It encodes CASSSIATGGSYEQYF.

This clonotype came up many times. V is TRBV7-2 and J is TRBJ2-1; 13 positions agree with TRBD2. After removal of 5 bases from V and 8 bases from J, the junction contained 6 bases not matched to a gene. CDR3 length: 15 residues. Looked up from germline, CDR1 is SGHTA and CDR2 is FQGNSA. The CDR3 sequence is CASSRGLAGVYEQFF. CDR3 nucleotides: TGTGCCAGCAGCAGAGGACTAGCGGGAGTTTATGAGCAGTTCTTC.

This chain connects TRBV20-1 to TRBJ2-5, with D unresolved. Germline assignment: CDR1 DFQATT and CDR2 SNEGSKA (reference sequence). The CDR3 is 15 residues long. The V and J ends lost 3 bases and 7 bases respectively, with 21 bases between them. The CDR3: CSARAATDVVGTQYF. The CDR3 nucleotides read TGCAGTGCTAGGGCGGCGACCGACGTGGTGGGGACCCAGTACTTC.

This clonotype appeared many times. The chain recombines TRBV29-1 with TRBJ2-5; 7 bases fit TRBD1. V lost 7 bases and J lost 12; bases outside the gene matches: 11. The CDR3 loop spans 11 amino acids. The V gene's germline CDR1 is SQVTM and CDR2 ANQGSEA. CDR3 DNA: TGCAGCGCCATCAGACAGGGCGGAAAGTACTTC. Encoded protein: CSAIRQGGKYF.

This chain joins TRBV7-2 and TRBJ2-3; TRBD2 matches at 7 bases. The junction had 7 bases not matched to a gene; V was cut back by 4 bases and J by 0 bases. The CDR3 extends over 16 amino acids. Germline V gene data show CDR1 as SGHTA and CDR2 as FQGNSA. The CDR3 sequence: CASSSRTRTSTDTQYF. In nucleotides, the CDR3 is TGTGCCAGCAGCTCTAGGACTAGGACTAGCACAGATACGCAGTATTTT.

The rearrangement uses TRBV6-2 or TRBV6-3 and TRBJ1-6, with D perhaps TRBD1 (5 bases). The germline CDR1 and CDR2 sequences are MNHEY and SVGEGT. Trimming removed 5 bases at V and 8 bases at J, with 13 bases between. The CDR3 covers 14 residues. The CDR3 sequence is CASSRDGDDSPLHF. Written as DNA, the CDR3 is TGTGCCAGCAGTCGGGACGGGGATGATTCACCCCTCCACTTT.

There are many counts of this clonotype. The rearrangement uses TRBV12-3 or TRBV12-4 and TRBJ2-1; perhaps TRBD1 as D (6 bases). V lost 3 bases and J lost 5, with 11 bases in between. There are 14 residues in the CDR3. DNA of the CDR3: TGTGCCAGCAGTTTCCGGGACACTGACAATGAGCAGTTCTTC. Amino acid sequence: CASSFRDTDNEQFF.

The table lists this clonotype with many counts. This rearrangement joins TRBV29-1 to TRBJ2-2; D may be TRBD1 (6 bases). The germline V gene encodes CDR1 SQVTM and CDR2 ANQGSEA. The CDR3 consists of 13 residues. The V gene lost 5 bases and the J gene lost 1 base, with 8 bases spanning the gap. The CDR3 nucleotides are TGCAGCGTTCTGACAGGGAACACCGGGGAGCTGTTTTTT. As protein: CSVLTGNTGELFF.

This clonotype was counted ten times or more. The gene calls are TRBV2 and TRBJ2-6, with D uncertain. Trimming took off 9 bases at V and 2 bases at J, with 14 bases between the two ends. The CDR3 consists of 15 residues. In germline, CDR1 is SNHLY, CDR2 FYNNEI. The CDR3 coding sequence is TGTGCCAGTGGCCCGCCCGTAACTGGGGCCAACGTCCTGACTTTC. Translation: CASGPPVTGANVLTF. Full variable domain (missing parts from reference TRBV2 and TRBJ2-6): EPEVTQTPSHQVTQMGQEVILRCVPISNHLYFYWYRQILGQKVEFLVSFYNNEISEKSEIFDDQFSVERPDGSNFTLKIRSTKLEDSAMYFCASGPPVTGANVLTFGAGSRLTVL.

The table lists this clonotype with many counts. This chain connects TRBV7-2 to TRBJ2-3; D might be TRBD2 (6 bases). Between the trimmed V and J ends, which lost 5 bases and 0 bases, there was a span of 15 bases. The CDR3 contains 16 residues. CDR1 and CDR2 from the germline V gene are SGHTA and FQGNSA. The CDR3: CASSPWGVRSTDTQYF. The DNA for the CDR3 is TGTGCCAGCAGCCCATGGGGGGTCCGGAGCACAGATACGCAGTATTTT.

This clonotype came up many times. The gene calls are TRBV4-1 and TRBJ2-1; 12 bases line up with TRBD2. The CDR3 contains 15 residues. The junction had 8 bases not matched to a gene; V was cut back by 4 bases and J by 10 bases. The germline V gene has CDR1 MGHRA and CDR2 YSYEKL. CDR3: CASSRLAGGLWEQFF. The CDR3 DNA reads TGCGCCAGCAGCCGGCTAGCGGGAGGGCTTTGGGAGCAGTTCTTC.

There are a few counts of this clonotype. The chain uses TRBV24-1 and TRBJ2-3; 9 positions agree with TRBD1. The germline gives CDR1 KGHDR, CDR2 SFDVKD. The CDR3 consists of 15 residues. J gave up 3 bases and V 4 bases, and 4 bases lay outside the gene matches. The CDR3 loop is CATSDLTGGTDTQYF. CDR3 nucleotides: TGTGCCACCAGTGACCTGACAGGGGGAACAGATACGCAGTATTTT.